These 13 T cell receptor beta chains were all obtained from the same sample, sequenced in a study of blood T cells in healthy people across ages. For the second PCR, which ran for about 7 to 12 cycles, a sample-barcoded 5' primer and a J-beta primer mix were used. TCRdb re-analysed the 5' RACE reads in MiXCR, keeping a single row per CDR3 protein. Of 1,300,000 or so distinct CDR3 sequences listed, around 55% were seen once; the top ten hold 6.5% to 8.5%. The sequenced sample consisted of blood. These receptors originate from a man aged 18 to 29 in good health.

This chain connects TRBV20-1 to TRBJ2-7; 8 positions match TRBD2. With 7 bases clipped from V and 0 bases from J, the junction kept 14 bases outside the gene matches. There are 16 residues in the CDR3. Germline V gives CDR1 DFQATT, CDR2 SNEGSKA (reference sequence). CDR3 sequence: CSVNPGGGHLSYEQYF. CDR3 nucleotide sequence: TGCAGTGTCAACCCAGGCGGGGGGCACCTCTCCTACGAGCAGTACTTC.

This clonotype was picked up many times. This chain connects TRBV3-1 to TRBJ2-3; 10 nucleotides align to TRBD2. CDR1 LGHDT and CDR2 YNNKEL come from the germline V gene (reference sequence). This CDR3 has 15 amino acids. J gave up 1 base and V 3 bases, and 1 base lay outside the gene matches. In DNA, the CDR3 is TGTGCCAGCAGCCACCTAGCGGGGGGCACAGATACGCAGTATTTT. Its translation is CASSHLAGGTDTQYF.

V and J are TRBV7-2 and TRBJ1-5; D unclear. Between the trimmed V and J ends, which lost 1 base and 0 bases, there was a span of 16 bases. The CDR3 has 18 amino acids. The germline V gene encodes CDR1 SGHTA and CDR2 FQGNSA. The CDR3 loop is CASSLGVGLRYSNQPQHF. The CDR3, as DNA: TGTGCCAGCAGCTTAGGTGTGGGATTACGATATAGCAATCAGCCCCAGCATTTT.

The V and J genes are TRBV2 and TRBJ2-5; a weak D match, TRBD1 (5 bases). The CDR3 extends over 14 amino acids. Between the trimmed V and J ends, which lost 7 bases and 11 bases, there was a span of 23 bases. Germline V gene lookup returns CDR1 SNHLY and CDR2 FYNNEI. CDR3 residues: CASISAGWSYEQYF. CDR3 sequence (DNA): TGTGCCAGCATCTCGGCAGGGTGGTCCTACGAACAGTACTTC.

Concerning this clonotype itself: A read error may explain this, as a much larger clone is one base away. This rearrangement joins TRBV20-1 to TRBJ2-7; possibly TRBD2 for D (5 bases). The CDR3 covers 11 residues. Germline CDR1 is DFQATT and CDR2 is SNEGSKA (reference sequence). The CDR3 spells CSTRADYEQYF. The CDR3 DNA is TGCAGTACTAGAGCGGACTACGAGCAGTACTTC.

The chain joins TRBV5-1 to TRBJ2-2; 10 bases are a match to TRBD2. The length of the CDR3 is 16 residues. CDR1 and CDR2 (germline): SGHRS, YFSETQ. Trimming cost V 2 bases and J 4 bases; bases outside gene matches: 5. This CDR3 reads CASSLTGTSVTGELFF. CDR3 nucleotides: TGCGCCAGCAGCTTAACCGGGACTAGCGTCACCGGGGAGCTGTTTTTT.

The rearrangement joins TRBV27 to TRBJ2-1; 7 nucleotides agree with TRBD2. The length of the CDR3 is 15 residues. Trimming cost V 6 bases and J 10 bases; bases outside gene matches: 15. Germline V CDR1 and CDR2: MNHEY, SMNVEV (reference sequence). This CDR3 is CASRAGTNLGYEQFF. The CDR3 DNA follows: TGTGCCAGCAGAGCCGGGACTAACTTGGGTTACGAGCAGTTCTTC.

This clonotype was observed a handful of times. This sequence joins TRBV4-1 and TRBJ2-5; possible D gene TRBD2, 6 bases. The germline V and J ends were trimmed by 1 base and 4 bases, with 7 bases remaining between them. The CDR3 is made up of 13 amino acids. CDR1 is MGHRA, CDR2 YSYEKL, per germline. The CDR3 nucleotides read TGCGCCAGCAGCCAAGTGGAGGGAGAGACCCAGTACTTC. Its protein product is CASSQVEGETQYF.

In DNA form, the CDR3 reads TGCGCCAGCAAAGCTTCCGGGGGTAGCAATCAGCCCCAGCATTTT. Encoded protein: CASKASGGSNQPQHF. The rearrangement joins TRBV5-1 to TRBJ1-5, with TRBD1 as a possible D gene (5 bases). The germline V gene has CDR1 SGHRS and CDR2 YFSETQ. The CDR3 length is 15 residues. V lost 6 bases, J lost 0 bases, and 13 bases lay in between.

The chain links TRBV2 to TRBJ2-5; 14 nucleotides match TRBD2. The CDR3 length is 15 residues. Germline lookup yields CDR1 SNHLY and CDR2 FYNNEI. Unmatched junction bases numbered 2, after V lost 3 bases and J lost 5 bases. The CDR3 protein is CASSEWTSGRETQYF. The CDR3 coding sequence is TGTGCCAGCAGTGAGTGGACTAGCGGGAGGGAGACCCAGTACTTC.

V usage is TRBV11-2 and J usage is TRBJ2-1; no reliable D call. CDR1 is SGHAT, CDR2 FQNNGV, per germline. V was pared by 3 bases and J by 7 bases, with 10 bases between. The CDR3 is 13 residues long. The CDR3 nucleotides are TGTGCCAGCAGCTTGGGGTTAACGAATGAGCAGTTCTTC. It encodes CASSLGLTNEQFF.

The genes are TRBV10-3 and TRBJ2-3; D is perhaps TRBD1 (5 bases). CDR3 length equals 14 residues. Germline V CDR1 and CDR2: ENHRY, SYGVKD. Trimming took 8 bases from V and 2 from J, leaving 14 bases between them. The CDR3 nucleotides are TGTGCCATCCGGCCAGCAGGGTCCACAGATACGCAGTATTTT. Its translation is CAIRPAGSTDTQYF.

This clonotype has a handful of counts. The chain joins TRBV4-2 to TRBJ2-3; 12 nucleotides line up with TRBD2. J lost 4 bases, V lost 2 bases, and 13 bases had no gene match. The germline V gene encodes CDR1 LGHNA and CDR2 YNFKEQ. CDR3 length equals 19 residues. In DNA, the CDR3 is TGTGCCAGCAGCCAAAGGCCCGCTAGCGGGAGGGCCCTCCCAGATACGCAGTATTTT. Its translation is CASSQRPASGRALPDTQYF.